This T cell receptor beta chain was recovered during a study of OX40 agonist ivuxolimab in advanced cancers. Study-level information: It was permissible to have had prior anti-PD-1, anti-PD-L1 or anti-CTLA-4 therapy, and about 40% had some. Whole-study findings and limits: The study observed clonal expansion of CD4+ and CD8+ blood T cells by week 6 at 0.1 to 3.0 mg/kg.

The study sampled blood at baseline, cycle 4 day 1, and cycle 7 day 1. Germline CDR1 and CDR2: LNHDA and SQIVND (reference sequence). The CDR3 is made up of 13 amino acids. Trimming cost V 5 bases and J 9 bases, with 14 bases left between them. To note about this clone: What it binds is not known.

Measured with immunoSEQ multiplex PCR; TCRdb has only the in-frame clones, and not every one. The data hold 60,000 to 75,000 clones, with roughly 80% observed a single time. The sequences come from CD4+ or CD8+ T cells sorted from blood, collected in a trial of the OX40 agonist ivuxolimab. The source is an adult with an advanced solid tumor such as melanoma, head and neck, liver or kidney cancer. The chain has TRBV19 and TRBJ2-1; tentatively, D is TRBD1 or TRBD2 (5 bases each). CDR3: CASSVGPGIEQFF. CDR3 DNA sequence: TGTGCCAGTAGTGTGGGACCGGGTATTGAGCAGTTCTTC. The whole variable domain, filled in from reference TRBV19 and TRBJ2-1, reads DGGITQSPKYLFRKEGQNVTLSCEQNLNHDAMYWYRQDPGQGLRLIYYSQIVNDFQKGDIAEGYSVSREKKESFPLTVTSAQKNPTAFYLCASSVGPGIEQFFGPGTRLTVL.